This TCR beta chain was sequenced in a study of shared clonotypes between healthy human individuals. The ends were cut back, 2 bases at V and 4 bases at J, with 11 bases in the middle. Germline CDR1 LNHDA, CDR2 SQIVND (reference sequence). The CDR3 totals 14 residues. CD4+ cells were split into CD45RA+ naive and CD45RA-negative memory subsets. Findings of the study overall: Roughly 5% was the fraction of naive CD4 clonotypes found shared across a few donors. Inspection by rarefaction showed sorted-subset sequencing to be incomplete despite large depth.

Repertoires were generated with immunoSEQ multiplex PCR, while TCRdb's copy carries only in-frame clones and drops some. The profile covers around 1.5 million clones, with around 98% appearing a single time and approximately 0.44% taken by the ten largest. As regards this clone: The antigen is undetermined.

V is TRBV19 and J is TRBJ1-1; D not certain. Sequences were obtained from naive CD4+ T cells sorted from blood. Subset here: CD45RA+ positively selected. This TCR was recovered from a young man in good health. DNA of the CDR3: TGTGCCAGTAGTATACCGGGATATGGCACTGAAGCTTTCTTT. It yields the protein CASSIPGYGTEAFF.